These 27 T cell receptor beta chains originate from one sample sequenced in a study of CD8+ T cells in alopecia areata. The treatment here: oral pan-JAK inhibitor, 5-10 mg twice daily. RNA extraction was followed by reverse transcription into cDNA, which acted as the sequencing template. TCRdb's copy holds only in-frame clones and misses some; the assay was immunoSEQ multiplex PCR. The sample shows approximately 180,000 clones, 58% of them seen only once. Source: CD4+ T cells sorted from blood, taken at approximately week 61, from a patient treated with tofacitinib. These receptors were collected from a human donor with alopecia areata.

The CDR3 here is CSVDAGGRNEQFF. CDR3 coding DNA: TGCAGCGTTGATGCGGGGGGGCGGAATGAGCAGTTCTTC. This chain joins TRBV29-1 and TRBJ2-1; TRBD2 agrees at 9 bases. Unmatched junction bases numbered 4, after V lost 3 bases and J lost 7 bases. This CDR3 has 13 residues. The germline CDR1 and CDR2 sequences are SQVTM and ANQGSEA.

This clone was counted between two and nine times. V usage is TRBV18 and J usage is TRBJ2-5, with D unresolved. The CDR3 consists of 14 residues. Between the trimmed V and J ends, which lost 3 bases and 3 bases, there was a span of 11 bases. Germline lookup yields CDR1 KGHSH and CDR2 LQKENI. CDR3 DNA: TGTGCCAGCTCACCGGGCAAGGCAGAAGAGACCCAGTACTTC. This encodes CASSPGKAEETQYF.

This chain uses TRBV29-1 with TRBJ1-1, with D uncertain. V dropped 4 bases and J dropped 0 bases, with 6 bases sitting between them. From germline, CDR1 is SQVTM and CDR2 ANQGSEA. This CDR3 region has 12 residues. The CDR3 spells CSVVGMNTEAFF. The CDR3 DNA is TGCAGCGTTGTGGGGATGAACACTGAAGCTTTCTTT. The full variable domain, in which reference TRBV29-1 and TRBJ1-1 provide the parts outside the CDR3, is SAVISQKPSRDICQRGTSLTIQCQVDSQVTMMFWYRQQPGQSLTLIATANQGSEATYESGFVIDKFPISRPNLTFSTLTVSNMSPEDSSIYLCSVVGMNTEAFFGQGTRLTVV.

V and J are TRBV30 and TRBJ1-3; D might be TRBD1 (5 bases). The CDR3 is 16 residues long. CDR1 is GTSNPN, CDR2 SVGIG, per germline (reference sequence). V was shortened by 3 bases and J by 4 bases, with 19 bases between the two germline ends. CDR3: CAWSPTGSFGGNTIYF. The CDR3, as DNA: TGTGCCTGGAGCCCCACAGGATCCTTTGGCGGAAACACCATATATTTT. Combining the CDR3 with reference TRBV30 and TRBJ1-3 gives the whole variable domain SQTIHQWPATLVQPVGSPLSLECTVEGTSNPNLYWYRQAAGRGLQLLFYSVGIGQISSEVPQNLSASRPQDRQFILSSKKLLLSDSGFYLCAWSPTGSFGGNTIYFGEGSWLTVV.

The chain is built from TRBV29-1 and TRBJ2-1; maybe TRBD2 (6 bases). The CDR3 is 12 residues long. Trimming pared 4 bases from V and 2 bases from J, leaving 6 bases between. Germline-derived CDR1 and CDR2 are SQVTM and ANQGSEA. CDR3 nucleotides: TGCAGCGTTGGGAGGGCCTACAATGAGCAGTTCTTC. Protein product: CSVGRAYNEQFF.

V gene TRBV7-9 combines with J gene TRBJ2-5; D uncertain. The CDR3 totals 13 residues. Germline V gives CDR1 SEHNR, CDR2 FQNEAQ (reference sequence). V shed 1 base and J shed 0 bases, with 3 bases lying between them. CDR3 bases: TGTGCCAGCAGCTTAGACAACCAAGAGACCCAGTACTTC. It translates to CASSLDNQETQYF.

The genes are TRBV30 and TRBJ2-2; 7 nucleotides align to TRBD1. The CDR3 covers 14 residues. With 2 bases clipped from V and 5 bases from J, the junction kept 5 bases outside the gene matches. Germline CDR1 reads GTSNPN; CDR2 reads SVGIG (reference sequence). In DNA, the CDR3 is TGTGCCTGGAGTCGACAGGGATGGACCGGGGAGCTGTTTTTT. Translation: CAWSRQGWTGELFF.

The V call is TRBV9, the J call TRBJ2-7; D may be TRBD2 (5 bases). The V and J ends lost 0 bases and 0 bases respectively, with 13 bases between them. The CDR3 runs to 16 residues. Germline values: CDR1 SGDLS, CDR2 YYNGEE. CDR3 DNA sequence: TGTGCCAGCAGCGTAGAACCAGCGGCGAGCTCCTACGAGCAGTACTTC. As protein: CASSVEPAASSYEQYF.

This sequence joins TRBV30 and TRBJ2-4; no clear D gene. The CDR3 runs to 15 residues. The V end lost 1 base, the J end lost 4 bases, and 14 bases lay between the germline ends. In germline, CDR1 is GTSNPN, CDR2 SVGIG (reference sequence). The CDR3 nucleotides are TGTGCCTGGAGTGCCCTAGTCGGAATGAAAAACATTCAGTACTTC. This translates into CAWSALVGMKNIQYF. Supplemented by reference TRBV30 and TRBJ2-4, the full variable domain reads SQTIHQWPATLVQPVGSPLSLECTVEGTSNPNLYWYRQAAGRGLQLLFYSVGIGQISSEVPQNLSASRPQDRQFILSSKKLLLSDSGFYLCAWSALVGMKNIQYFGAGTRLSVL.

The V gene is TRBV14, the J gene TRBJ1-1, with 8 positions matching TRBD1. Germline trimming cut 4 bases from V and 0 bases from J; bases unmatched to any gene: 7. The germline CDR1 and CDR2 sequences are SGHDN and FVKESK. The length of the CDR3 is 16 residues. The CDR3 is CASSRRTGNMNTEAFF. In nucleotides, the CDR3 is TGTGCCAGCAGCCGTAGGACAGGGAACATGAACACTGAAGCTTTCTTT.

The chain employs TRBV7-9 and TRBJ1-1, with D possibly matching TRBD1 (6 bases). The CDR3 totals 14 residues. The ends were cut back, 7 bases at V and 1 base at J, with 13 bases in the middle. CDR1 and CDR2 from the germline V gene are SEHNR and FQNEAQ (reference sequence). In nucleotides, the CDR3 is TGTGCCAGCACCTCGAGGACAGAGAACACTGAAGCTTTCTTT. Encoded protein: CASTSRTENTEAFF. The full variable domain, completed using reference TRBV7-9 and TRBJ1-1, is DTGVSQNPRHKITKRGQNVTFRCDPISEHNRLYWYRQTLGQGPEFLTYFQNEAQLEKSRLLSDRFSAERPKGSFSTLEIQRTEQGDSAMYLCASTSRTENTEAFFGQGTRLTVV.

The chain recombines TRBV12-5 with TRBJ2-1; possible D gene TRBD2, 6 bases. CDR1 is LGHNT, CDR2 FRNRAP, per germline. The CDR3 is 16 amino acids. Trimming stripped 0 bases from V and 1 base from J, with 10 bases between. The CDR3 protein is CASGLVLGRSYNEQFF. CDR3 nucleotide sequence: TGTGCTAGTGGTTTGGTACTCGGGAGATCCTACAATGAGCAGTTCTTC.

This clone has more than one count but fewer than ten. The genes are TRBV5-1 and TRBJ2-7; D is possibly TRBD2 (6 bases). Germline V gene lookup returns CDR1 SGHRS and CDR2 YFSETQ. V lost 0 bases and J lost 2, with 9 bases in between. The CDR3 is 14 residues long. CDR3 sequence reads: CASSLESGAYEQYF. CDR3 DNA: TGCGCCAGCAGCTTGGAGTCGGGAGCCTACGAGCAGTACTTC.

The chain recombines TRBV5-1 with TRBJ2-3; 8 nucleotides line up with TRBD1. V lost 6 bases to trimming and J lost 4 bases; unmatched junction nucleotides: 19. Per the germline V gene, CDR1 is SGHRS and CDR2 is YFSETQ. The CDR3 sequence is 18 residues long. CDR3: CASTTDGSDRAFSDTQYF. The CDR3 DNA reads as TGCGCCAGCACCACGGATGGATCGGACAGGGCCTTCTCAGATACGCAGTATTTT.

The chain carries TRBV5-6 and TRBJ2-6; D is ambiguous. This CDR3 comprises 16 residues. Between the trimmed V and J ends, which lost 0 bases and 1 base, there was a span of 8 bases. CDR1 is SGHDT, CDR2 YYEEEE, per germline. CDR3 loop: CASSLVWGSGANVLTF. DNA of the CDR3: TGTGCCAGCAGCTTGGTTTGGGGTTCTGGGGCCAACGTCCTGACTTTC.

The sample holds a few counts of this clone. J is TRBJ2-4 and V is TRBV27; 7 bases agree with TRBD2. CDR1 MNHEY and CDR2 SMNVEV come from the germline V gene (reference sequence). The CDR3 extends over 18 amino acids. V shed 6 bases, J shed 1 base, and the junction held 15 bases outside the gene matches. CDR3 DNA sequence: TGTGCCAGCAGGCCAGAGGCGGGCGGGGGTTACGCCAAAAACATTCAGTACTTC. Its translation: CASRPEAGGGYAKNIQYF.

The chain couples TRBV5-6 to TRBJ2-4; 8 bases match TRBD1. The germline V gene has CDR1 SGHDT and CDR2 YYEEEE. This CDR3 is built from 16 residues. The V segment lost 2 bases and the J segment 3 bases; nucleotides outside the gene matches: 7. CDR3 DNA sequence: TGTGCCAGCAGCTTTCTAGTGACAGGGGACAAAAACATTCAGTACTTC. As protein: CASSFLVTGDKNIQYF. The full variable domain, with the rest looked up from reference TRBV5-6 and TRBJ2-4, is DAGVTQSPTHLIKTRGQQVTLRCSPKSGHDTVSWYQQALGQGPQFIFQYYEEEERQRGNFPDRFSGHQFPNYSSELNVNALLLGDSALYLCASSFLVTGDKNIQYFGAGTRLSVL.

In this sample, this clone turned up once. The chain links TRBV29-1 to TRBJ2-1, with 7 positions matching TRBD1. The CDR3 runs 12 residues. Germline V gene data show CDR1 as SQVTM and CDR2 as ANQGSEA. J lost 4 bases, V lost 6 bases, and 3 bases had no gene match. The DNA of the CDR3 is TGCAGCGTCTGGGACAGTTACAATGAGCAGTTCTTC. Its translation: CSVWDSYNEQFF.

The CDR3 DNA sequence: TGTGCCAGCGGGTTAGACAGGAGCACAGATACGCAGTATTTT. It translates to CASGLDRSTDTQYF. The chain links TRBV2 to TRBJ2-3, with TRBD1 as a possible D gene (6 bases). V was cut by 8 bases and J by 0 bases, with 12 bases left in between. This CDR3 comprises 14 residues. The germline V gene encodes CDR1 SNHLY and CDR2 FYNNEI. The full variable domain, in which reference TRBV2 and TRBJ2-3 provide the parts outside the CDR3, is EPEVTQTPSHQVTQMGQEVILRCVPISNHLYFYWYRQILGQKVEFLVSFYNNEISEKSEIFDDQFSVERPDGSNFTLKIRSTKLEDSAMYFCASGLDRSTDTQYFGPGTRLTVL.

The chain combines TRBV25-1 with TRBJ1-2; TRBD1 matches at 7 bases. The CDR3 sequence is 14 residues long. The V and J ends lost 6 bases and 6 bases, in that order; junction bases with no gene match: 10. The germline CDR1 and CDR2 sequences are MGHDK and SYGVNS. The CDR3 DNA is TGTGCCAGCAGGGCCGCCGACAGGGACCATGGCTACACCTTC. This codes for CASRAADRDHGYTF.

V is TRBV30 and J is TRBJ2-1, with D maybe TRBD2 (7 bases). The CDR3 spans 14 residues. CDR1 GTSNPN and CDR2 SVGIG come from the germline V gene (reference sequence). V was pared by 5 bases and J by 7 bases, with 18 bases between. This CDR3 reads CAWGQEGGYNEQFF. CDR3 nucleotides: TGTGCCTGGGGCCAGGAGGGGGGGTATAATGAGCAGTTCTTC.

This rearrangement joins TRBV29-1 to TRBJ1-1, with D perhaps matching TRBD1 (5 bases). V lost 2 bases, J lost 4 bases, and 11 bases lay in between. CDR1 and CDR2 from the germline V gene are SQVTM and ANQGSEA. CDR3 size: 13 residues. The CDR3 loop reads CSVEPPGGTEAFF. As DNA, the CDR3 is TGCAGCGTTGAACCACCCGGGGGCACTGAAGCTTTCTTT.

This chain uses TRBV29-1 with TRBJ2-3, with 12 bases lining up with TRBD2. Trimming took 7 bases from V and 3 from J; bases not matched to a gene: 5. Germline-derived CDR1 and CDR2 are SQVTM and ANQGSEA. The CDR3 consists of 14 residues. CDR3 region: CSGRLAGATDTQYF. The CDR3 bases are TGCAGCGGCCGACTAGCGGGAGCGACAGATACGCAGTATTTT.

This clone showed up just once. The chain employs TRBV30 and TRBJ1-1; 7 bases are a match to TRBD1. V shed 6 bases, J shed 6 bases, and the junction held 10 bases outside the gene matches. The length of the CDR3 is 13 residues. Germline V gene sequence: CDR1 GTSNPN, CDR2 SVGIG (reference sequence). DNA of the CDR3: TGTGCCTGTAGGGCAGGGGGAGTCGCTGAAGCTTTCTTT. Amino acids: CACRAGGVAEAFF.

There are a few counts of this clone. The chain combines TRBV27 with TRBJ2-7; D is perhaps TRBD1 (6 bases). CDR3 size: 13 residues. CDR1 and CDR2 (germline): MNHEY, SMNVEV (reference sequence). V was trimmed by 3 bases and J by 3 bases, leaving 9 bases between them. CDR3 protein: CASSLTGGYEQYF. CDR3 coding DNA: TGTGCCAGCAGTTTGACAGGTGGCTACGAGCAGTACTTC.

The chain recombines TRBV30 with TRBJ1-6; D is undetermined. The CDR3 sequence is 13 residues long. Trimming pared 0 bases from V and 13 bases from J, leaving 13 bases between. The germline V gene encodes CDR1 GTSNPN and CDR2 SVGIG (reference sequence). CDR3: CAWSVRAASPLHF. As DNA, the CDR3 is TGTGCCTGGAGTGTTCGGGCGGCATCTCCCCTCCACTTT.

V gene TRBV4-2 combines with J gene TRBJ2-1, with 8 bases identical to TRBD2. V lost 1 base and J lost 7; bases outside the gene matches: 6. This CDR3 has 15 residues. The germline CDR1 and CDR2 sequences are LGHNA and YNFKEQ. The DNA of the CDR3 is TGTGCCAGCAGCCAAGGGGGGACTAGTGGTAATGAGCAGTTCTTC. Translating gives CASSQGGTSGNEQFF.